What follows describes a single T cell receptor (beta chain). Its antigen has not been determined. No much larger clone is present one base from it, and per-base qualities are unavailable. Whole blood was collected in K2EDTA tubes by collaborating institutions according to the institutions' own protocols. For TCRbeta analysis, collaborators shipped samples as frozen whole blood, isolated PBMCs, or DNA extracted from either of those sample types. Inclusive of the bounding cysteine and phenylalanine, the CDR3 is 13 residues long. The only DNA kept is the CDR3, 39 bases in frame from the first base. Germline trimming: 6 bases from V, 9 bases from J; junction bases outside gene matches: 6. Sequences MNHEY (CDR1) and SVGEGT (CDR2) are obtained from the germline V gene. The immunoSEQ Assay, a bias-controlled multiplex PCR, was used to amplify TCRbeta CDR3 regions from genomic DNA. The authors' pipeline ran thus. Nucleated cell counts per sample were estimated from amplification of reference gene primers within the assay. To quantify the absolute abundance of each unique TCRbeta CDR3 rearrangement, sequence reads were collapsed and filtered. For each sample, productive Simpson clonality was calculated as the square root of Simpson's diversity index across productive rearrangements. TCRdb holds this immuneACCESS table with in-frame rearrangements only. Some clones are missing; in checked studies, unresolved V genes explain under half, and the rest has no known cause. V and J calls and clone size are those listed in that table; D and trimming were worked out from the DNA. In this sample the table shows about 83,000 clones, approximately 86% of which occur a single time. Under 3% of the sample belongs to the ten largest clones.

This entry belongs to a study of blood T cell repertoires in COVID-19 (dated by TCRdb to about 2020). A note on the overall study: The collaborator samples originated in the United States, Italy and Spain and spanned the acute and convalescent phases of COVID-19. The samples were drawn from the first 160 participants of the ongoing ImmuneRACE study and from roughly 1,300 subjects provided by 6 global collaborators. The material from the prospective study consisted of cDNA or gDNA derived from T cells, B-cell-depleted T cells, or PBMCs. The sample metadata nearly always contained a de-identified subject ID, COVID-19 status, age in years and sex. HLA class I and class II types, where available, came from metadata supplied by the sample provider rather than from assay-based typing. The repertoires were made available in a free public database intended to serve as a resource for research on the immune response to SARS-CoV-2. Subjects who had been exposed to COVID-19, were actively infected with it, or had recovered from it provided the deeply sampled blood TCRbeta repertoires that made up the dataset.

What the research found in general, with its limitations: The amount of clinical and demographic metadata varied by source and participant and was provided uncurated.

This TCR was recovered from a woman aged 45-60 years with active or convalescent COVID-19. The sequence links TRBV6-2 or TRBV6-3 to TRBJ1-1, with 11 central nucleotides matching TRBD1. Sequences were obtained from peripheral blood. The DNA sequence follows: TGTGCCAGCAGCCGGACAGGGGGCAGGCAAGCTTTCTTT. Its translation is CASSRTGGRQAFF.